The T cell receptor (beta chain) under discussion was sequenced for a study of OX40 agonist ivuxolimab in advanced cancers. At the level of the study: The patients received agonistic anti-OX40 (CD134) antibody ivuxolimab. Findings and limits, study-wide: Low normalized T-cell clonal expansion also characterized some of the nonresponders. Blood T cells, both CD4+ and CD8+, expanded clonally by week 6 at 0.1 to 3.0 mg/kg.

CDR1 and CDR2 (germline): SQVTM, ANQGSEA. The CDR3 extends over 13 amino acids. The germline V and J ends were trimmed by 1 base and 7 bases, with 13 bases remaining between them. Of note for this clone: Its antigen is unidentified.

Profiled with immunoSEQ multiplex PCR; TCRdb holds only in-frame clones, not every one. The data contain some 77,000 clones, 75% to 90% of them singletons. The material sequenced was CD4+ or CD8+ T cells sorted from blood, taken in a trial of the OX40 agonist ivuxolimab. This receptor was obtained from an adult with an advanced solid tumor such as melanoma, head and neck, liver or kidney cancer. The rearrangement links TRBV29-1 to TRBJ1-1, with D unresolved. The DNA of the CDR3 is TGCAGCGTTGAAGCCGGTGGAGGACTTGAAGCTTTCTTT. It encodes CSVEAGGGLEAFF.